This T cell receptor (beta chain) emerged from a study of OX40 agonist ivuxolimab in advanced cancers. As regards this clone: Antigen specificity is unknown.

CDR3 length: 16 amino acids. V was pared by 5 bases and J by 1 base, with 16 bases between. Germline V lookup: CDR1 SNHLY, CDR2 FYNNEI. Here immunoSEQ multiplex PCR was the method, and the copy in TCRdb shows in-frame clones only, minus some. The repertoire holds some 30,000 clones, with approximately 84% as singletons. Overall study results and limits: There were also nonresponders showing low normalized T-cell clonal expansion.

This clonotype originated in an adult with an advanced solid tumor such as melanoma, head and neck, liver or kidney cancer. The chain recombines TRBV2 with TRBJ2-3; tentatively, D is TRBD1 or TRBD2 (6 bases each). Sample: CD4+ or CD8+ T cells sorted from blood, taken in a trial of the OX40 agonist ivuxolimab. This chain's CDR3 is CASSPWGAGGTDTQYF. The CDR3 nucleotides are TGTGCCAGCAGTCCGTGGGGGGCGGGTGGCACAGATACGCAGTATTTT.